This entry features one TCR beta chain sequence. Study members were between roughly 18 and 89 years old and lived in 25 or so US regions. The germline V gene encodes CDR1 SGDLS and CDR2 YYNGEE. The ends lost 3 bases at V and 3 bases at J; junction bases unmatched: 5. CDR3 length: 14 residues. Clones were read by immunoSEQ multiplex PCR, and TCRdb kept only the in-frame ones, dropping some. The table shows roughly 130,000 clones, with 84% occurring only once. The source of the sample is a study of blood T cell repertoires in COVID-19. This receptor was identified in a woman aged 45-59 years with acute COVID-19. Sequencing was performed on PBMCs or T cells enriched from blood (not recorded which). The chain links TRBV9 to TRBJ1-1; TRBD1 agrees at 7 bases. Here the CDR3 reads CASSEGARDTEAFF. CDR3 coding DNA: TGTGCCAGCAGCGAGGGGGCGAGGGACACTGAAGCTTTCTTT.